This T cell receptor (beta chain) was identified during a study of T cell changes during pregnancy in multiple sclerosis. This table comes from immunoSEQ multiplex PCR, and its TCRdb copy is limited to in-frame clones, with some not included. The repertoire includes approximately 82,000 clones, under 95% of them detected once, and around 0.45% sits in the top ten. Between the trimmed V and J ends, which lost 2 bases and 0 bases, there was a span of 8 bases. The CDR3 consists of 14 residues. Germline-derived CDR1 and CDR2 are SGHDT and YYEEEE. This chain joins TRBV5-6 and TRBJ2-5, with a tentative D call TRBD2 (5 bases). The TCR originated in a female donor with multiple sclerosis, enrolled in a pregnancy study. Sequenced material: CD4+ T cells from peripheral blood mononuclear cells, taken in the second trimester of pregnancy. The CDR3 sequence: CASSFRGNQETQYF. DNA of the CDR3: TGTGCCAGCAGCTTCCGGGGAAACCAAGAGACCCAGTACTTC.